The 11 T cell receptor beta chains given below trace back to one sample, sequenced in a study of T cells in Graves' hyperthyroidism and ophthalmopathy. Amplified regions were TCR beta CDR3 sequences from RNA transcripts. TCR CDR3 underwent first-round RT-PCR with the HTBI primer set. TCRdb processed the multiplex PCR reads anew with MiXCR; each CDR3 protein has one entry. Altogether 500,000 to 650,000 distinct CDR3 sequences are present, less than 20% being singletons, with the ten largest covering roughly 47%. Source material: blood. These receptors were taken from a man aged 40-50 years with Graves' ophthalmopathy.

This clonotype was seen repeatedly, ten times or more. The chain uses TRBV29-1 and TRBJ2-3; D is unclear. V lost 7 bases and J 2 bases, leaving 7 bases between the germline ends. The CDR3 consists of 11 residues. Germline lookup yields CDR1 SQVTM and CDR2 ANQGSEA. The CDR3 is CSGDHTDTQYF. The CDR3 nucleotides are TGCAGCGGCGACCACACAGATACGCAGTATTTT.

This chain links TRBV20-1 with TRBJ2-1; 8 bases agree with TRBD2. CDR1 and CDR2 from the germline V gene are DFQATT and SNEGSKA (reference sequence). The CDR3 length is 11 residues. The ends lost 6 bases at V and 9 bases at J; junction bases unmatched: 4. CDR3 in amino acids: CSAGGALEQFF. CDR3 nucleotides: TGCAGTGCCGGGGGGGCACTTGAGCAGTTCTTC.

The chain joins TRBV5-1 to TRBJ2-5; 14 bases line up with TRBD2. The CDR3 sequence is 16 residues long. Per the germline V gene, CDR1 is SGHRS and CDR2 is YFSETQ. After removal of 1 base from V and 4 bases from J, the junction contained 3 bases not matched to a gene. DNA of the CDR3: TGCGCCAGCAGCTTGTCAGGACTAGCGGGAGGAGAGACCCAGTACTTC. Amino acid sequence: CASSLSGLAGGETQYF.

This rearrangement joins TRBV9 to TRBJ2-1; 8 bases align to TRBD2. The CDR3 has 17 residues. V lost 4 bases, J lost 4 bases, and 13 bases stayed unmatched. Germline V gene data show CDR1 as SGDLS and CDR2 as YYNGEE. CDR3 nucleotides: TGTGCCAGCAGCCCTCGGCCGAGACTAGCGCAGTACAATGAGCAGTTCTTC. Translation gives CASSPRPRLAQYNEQFF. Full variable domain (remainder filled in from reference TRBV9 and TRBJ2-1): DSGVTQTPKHLITATGQRVTLRCSPRSGDLSVYWYQQSLDQGLQFLIQYYNGEERAKGNILERFSAQQFPDLHSELNLSSLELGDSALYFCASSPRPRLAQYNEQFFGPGTRLTVL.

CDR3 nucleotides: TGTGCCAGCAGCCATGGTGGGACATACTCCTACAATGAGCAGTTCTTC. Translating it yields CASSHGGTYSYNEQFF. The chain combines TRBV3-1 with TRBJ2-1, with D maybe TRBD1 (6 bases). CDR1 is LGHDT, CDR2 YNNKEL, per germline (reference sequence). The CDR3 is 16 amino acids. V shed 3 bases and J shed 0 bases, with 12 bases lying between them.

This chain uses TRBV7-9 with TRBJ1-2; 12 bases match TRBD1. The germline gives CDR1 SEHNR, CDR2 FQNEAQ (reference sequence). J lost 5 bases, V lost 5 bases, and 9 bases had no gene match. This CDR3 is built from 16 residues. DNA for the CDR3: TGTGCCAGCAGCCCACAGAGGGGACAGGGGGCATATGGCTACACCTTC. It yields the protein CASSPQRGQGAYGYTF.

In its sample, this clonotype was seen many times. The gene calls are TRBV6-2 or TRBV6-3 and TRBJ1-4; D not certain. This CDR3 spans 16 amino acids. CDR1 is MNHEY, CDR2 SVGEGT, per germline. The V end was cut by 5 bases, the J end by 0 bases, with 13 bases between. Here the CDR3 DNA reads TGTGCCAGCAGTCCCTTGAGCAGTGCAACTAATGAAAAACTGTTTTTT. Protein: CASSPLSSATNEKLFF.

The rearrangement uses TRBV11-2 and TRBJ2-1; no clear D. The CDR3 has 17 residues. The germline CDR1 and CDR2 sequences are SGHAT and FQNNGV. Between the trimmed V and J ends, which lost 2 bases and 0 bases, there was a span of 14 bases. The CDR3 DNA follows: TGTGCCAGCAGCTTAAGACACTCGCTAGGCTCCTACAATGAGCAGTTCTTC. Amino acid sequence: CASSLRHSLGSYNEQFF.

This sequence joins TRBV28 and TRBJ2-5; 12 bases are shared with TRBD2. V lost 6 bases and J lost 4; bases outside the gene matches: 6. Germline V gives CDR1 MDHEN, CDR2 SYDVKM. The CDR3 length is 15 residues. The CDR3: CASRSTSGSVETQYF. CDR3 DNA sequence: TGTGCCAGCAGGTCGACTAGCGGGAGTGTAGAGACCCAGTACTTC.

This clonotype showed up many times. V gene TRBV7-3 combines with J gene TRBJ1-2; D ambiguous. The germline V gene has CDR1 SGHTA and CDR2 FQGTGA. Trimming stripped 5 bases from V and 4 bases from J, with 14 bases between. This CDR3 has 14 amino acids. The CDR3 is CASSPDGVSYGYTF. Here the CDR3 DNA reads TGTGCCAGCAGCCCCGATGGGGTTTCCTATGGCTACACCTTC.

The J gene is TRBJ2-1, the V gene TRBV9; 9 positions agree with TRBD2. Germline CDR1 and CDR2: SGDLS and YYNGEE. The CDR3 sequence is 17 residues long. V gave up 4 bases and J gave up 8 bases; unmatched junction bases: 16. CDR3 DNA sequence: TGTGCCAGCAGCTCCCGCCATAGCGGGGGCCGGACCCATGAGCAGTTCTTC. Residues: CASSSRHSGGRTHEQFF.